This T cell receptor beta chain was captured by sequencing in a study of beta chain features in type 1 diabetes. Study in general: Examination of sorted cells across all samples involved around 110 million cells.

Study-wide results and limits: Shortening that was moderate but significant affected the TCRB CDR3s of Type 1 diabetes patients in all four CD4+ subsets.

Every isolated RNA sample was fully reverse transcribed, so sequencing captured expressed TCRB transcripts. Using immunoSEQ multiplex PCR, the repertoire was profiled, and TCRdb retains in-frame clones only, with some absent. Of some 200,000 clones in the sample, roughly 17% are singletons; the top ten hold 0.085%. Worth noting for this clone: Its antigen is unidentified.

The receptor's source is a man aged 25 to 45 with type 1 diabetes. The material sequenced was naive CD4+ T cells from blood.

This CDR3 is CASSDPDHSGANVLTF. CDR3 coding DNA: TGTGCCAGCAGTGATCCCGACCACTCTGGGGCCAACGTCCTGACTTTC. The rearrangement uses TRBV25-1 and TRBJ2-6, with D unclear. Germline V gene lookup returns CDR1 MGHDK and CDR2 SYGVNS. This CDR3 spans 16 amino acids. V was trimmed by 3 bases and J by 0 bases, leaving 9 bases between them. The full variable domain, with the rest looked up from reference TRBV25-1 and TRBJ2-6, is EADIYQTPRYLVIGTGKKITLECSQTMGHDKMYWYQQDPGMELHLIHYSYGVNSTEKGDLSSESTVSRIRTEHFPLTLESARPSHTSQYLCASSDPDHSGANVLTFGAGSRLTVL.